These 31 T cell receptor beta chains share one sample of origin, sequenced in a study of human T cells and chemical hapten exposure. The time point: patch test 1, 2 weeks after DPC sensitization. Described treatment: therapeutic diphenylcyclopropenone sensitization with weekly scalp DPC. TCRdb passed the RACE reads through MiXCR, listing each CDR3 protein once. This sample has tens of thousands of distinct CDR3 sequences; 10% to 13% occur once, and the top ten carry about 2%. The sample here was whole blood, taken in connection with sensitization to the hapten diphenylcyclopropenone (DPC). The source of these receptors is a man in his forties with alopecia areata. Some clones in this sample may be carry-over from other donors' samples.

This clonotype has a handful of counts. The CDR3, as DNA: TGTGCCATCAGTCCTCCGGGACTCAACTACGAGCAGTACTTC. Translation gives CAISPPGLNYEQYF. The genes are TRBV10-3 and TRBJ2-7, with TRBD2 as a possible D gene (6 bases). CDR1 is ENHRY, CDR2 SYGVKD, per germline. V lost 5 bases and J lost 3, with 14 bases in between. CDR3 length: 14 residues.

The rearrangement uses TRBV27 and TRBJ2-6; 7 bases match TRBD1. CDR3 length: 15 residues. The J segment lost 0 bases and the V segment lost 4 bases, leaving 0 bases of the junction unmatched. Germline loops: CDR1 MNHEY, CDR2 SMNVEV (reference sequence). The CDR3 DNA follows: TGTGCCAGCAGTTCAGGGGGCTCTGGGGCCAACGTCCTGACTTTC. This codes for CASSSGGSGANVLTF.

This clonotype was counted ten times or more. The J gene is TRBJ2-4, the V gene TRBV14; D is unclear. The V and J ends lost 2 bases and 1 base respectively, with 12 bases between them. From germline, CDR1 is SGHDN and CDR2 FVKESK. The CDR3 runs 16 residues. The CDR3 bases are TGTGCCAGCAGCCAAAAAACCCTAGAGGCCAAAAACATTCAGTACTTC. Its protein is CASSQKTLEAKNIQYF.

This chain links TRBV20-1 with TRBJ2-4; the D call may be TRBD1 or TRBD2 (5 bases each). CDR1 is DFQATT and CDR2 is SNEGSKA in the germline V gene (reference sequence). V lost 2 bases to trimming and J lost 0 bases, with 17 bases between them. The CDR3 covers 17 residues. The CDR3 loop reads CSARPGTVGLAKNIQYF. The DNA for the CDR3 is TGCAGTGCTAGACCAGGGACGGTGGGGCTAGCCAAAAACATTCAGTACTTC.

This clonotype was seen at least ten times. The chain has TRBV6-2 or TRBV6-3 and TRBJ1-5; 10 bases line up with TRBD1. With 6 bases clipped from V and 3 bases from J, the junction kept 14 bases outside the gene matches. CDR1 MNHEY and CDR2 SVGEGT come from the germline V gene. The CDR3 runs to 18 residues. CDR3 sequence: CASSHPRDRGNINQPQHF. In nucleotides, the CDR3 is TGTGCCAGCAGCCATCCCCGGGACAGGGGAAACATCAATCAGCCCCAGCATTTT.

V is TRBV12-3 or TRBV12-4 and J is TRBJ1-3; D gene unclear. Trimming pared 5 bases from V and 0 bases from J, leaving 17 bases between. The CDR3 covers 17 residues. The CDR3 DNA follows: TGTGCCAGCAGTCTTCATGGGTCGGGAGGCTCTGGAAACACCATATATTTT. This gives the protein CASSLHGSGGSGNTIYF.

The V gene is TRBV28, the J gene TRBJ2-1; 9 bases are a match to TRBD2. The germline V gene has CDR1 MDHEN and CDR2 SYDVKM. The junction had 9 bases not matched to a gene; V was cut back by 7 bases and J by 8 bases. This CDR3 has 14 amino acids. The CDR3 DNA follows: TGTGCCAGCAACGGCGGGAGGGCCAGCCATGAGCAGTTCTTC. Its protein is CASNGGRASHEQFF.

The V and J genes are TRBV19 and TRBJ2-1; TRBD2 might be the D (5 bases). This CDR3 spans 18 amino acids. The ends were cut back, 8 bases at V and 8 bases at J, with 31 bases in the middle. Germline V gives CDR1 LNHDA, CDR2 SQIVND (reference sequence). The CDR3: CASSRGLVRAGRLDEQFF. The CDR3 DNA is TGTGCCAGTTCCCGTGGGCTAGTGAGGGCCGGGCGACTCGATGAGCAGTTCTTC.

The table lists this clonotype with a few counts. The gene calls are TRBV7-8 and TRBJ2-7; D is uncertain. The germline V gene encodes CDR1 SGHVS and CDR2 FQNEAQ. This CDR3 contains 14 residues. V lost 0 bases and J 3 bases, leaving 9 bases between the germline ends. The CDR3 DNA follows: TGTGCCAGCAGCTTAGCGCGACAAGACTACGAGCAGTACGTC. Translated: CASSLARQDYEQYV.

The V and J genes are TRBV11-2 and TRBJ2-3, with 9 bases fitting TRBD2. Germline V lookup: CDR1 SGHAT, CDR2 FQNNGV. V lost 4 bases to trimming and J lost 2 bases; unmatched junction nucleotides: 7. This CDR3 is 16 amino acids long. The CDR3 DNA reads as TGTGCCAGCAGCTCCAGACTAGCGGTACCCACAGATACGCAGTATTTT. Translating it yields CASSSRLAVPTDTQYF.

This clonotype has a handful of counts. This chain links TRBV10-3 with TRBJ2-3; TRBD2 might be the D (6 bases). The germline CDR1 and CDR2 sequences are ENHRY and SYGVKD. This CDR3 spans 15 amino acids. The CDR3 region is CATIESSGLSDTQYF. CDR3 nucleotide sequence: TGTGCTACCATCGAGTCAAGCGGACTATCAGATACGCAGTATTTT.

V is TRBV5-1 and J is TRBJ1-6; 11 bases map to TRBD1. There are 17 residues in the CDR3. Germline V gene lookup returns CDR1 SGHRS and CDR2 YFSETQ. V lost 0 bases to trimming and J lost 6 bases; unmatched junction nucleotides: 5. This CDR3 is CASSLGTGGQPNSPLHF. The CDR3 DNA sequence: TGCGCCAGCAGCTTGGGGACAGGGGGCCAACCTAATTCACCCCTCCACTTT.

This rearrangement joins TRBV4-3 to TRBJ2-1; tentative D call: TRBD1 (5 bases). Germline CDR1 LGHNA, CDR2 YSLEER. There are 15 residues in the CDR3. Trimming cost V 0 bases and J 4 bases, with 10 bases left between them. The CDR3 protein is CASSQDQGTYNEQFF. CDR3 nucleotides: TGCGCCAGCAGCCAAGATCAGGGCACTTACAATGAGCAGTTCTTC.

As to this clonotype: Being one base from a much bigger clone, this may be a read error. The CDR3 region is CASNLQGPQYNEQFF. CDR3 nucleotide sequence: TGTGCCAGCAACCTACAGGGGCCGCAATACAATGAGCAGTTCTTC. This chain uses TRBV27 with TRBJ2-1; TRBD1 matches at 7 bases. Trimming at V came to 7 bases and at J to 4 bases, leaving 10 bases not matched to a gene. Germline V gene data show CDR1 as MNHEY and CDR2 as SMNVEV (reference sequence). The CDR3 extends over 15 amino acids.

This clonotype occurred a few times. V gene TRBV7-8 combines with J gene TRBJ1-4, with no clear D. CDR1 and CDR2 (germline): SGHVS, FQNEAQ. V dropped 3 bases and J dropped 4 bases, with 12 bases sitting between them. The CDR3 is 15 amino acids. CDR3 bases: TGTGCCAGCAGCTTTCACGGGCAGAATAATGAAAAACTGTTTTTT. It translates to CASSFHGQNNEKLFF.

This clonotype is a singleton in its sample. A much more abundant neighbour one base away suggests this may be a read error. The chain recombines TRBV6-6 with TRBJ1-2, with 8 bases fitting TRBD1. Germline lookup yields CDR1 MNHNY and CDR2 SVGAGI (reference sequence). CDR3 length: 15 amino acids. In DNA, the CDR3 is TGTGCCAGCAGATCCGGACAGGGAGGACTCTATGGCTACAACTTC. Its translation: CASRSGQGGLYGYNF.

This clonotype has a handful of counts. The chain recombines TRBV11-1 with TRBJ2-3; D perhaps matches TRBD1 (6 bases). The V gene's germline CDR1 is SGHAT and CDR2 FQDESV (reference sequence). V gave up 6 bases and J gave up 6 bases, with 16 bases separating them. The CDR3 totals 14 residues. The CDR3 DNA reads TGTGCCAGCAGAAGGACAGCCCGTCCGGATACGCAGTATTTT. Protein product: CASRRTARPDTQYF.

Only a few counts were recorded for this clonotype. The chain uses TRBV6-2 or TRBV6-3 and TRBJ1-1, with D possibly matching TRBD1 (5 bases). Germline V gives CDR1 MNHEY, CDR2 SVGEGT. The CDR3 loop spans 15 amino acids. Trimming took 7 bases from V and 5 from J, leaving 20 bases between them. CDR3 loop: CASNGAFGRETEAFF. In nucleotides, the CDR3 is TGTGCCAGCAACGGAGCCTTTGGCAGGGAAACTGAAGCTTTCTTT.

The gene calls are TRBV29-1 and TRBJ2-5, with D perhaps TRBD1 (5 bases). This CDR3 contains 13 residues. Trimming took off 6 bases at V and 5 bases at J, with 16 bases between the two ends. The germline V gene encodes CDR1 SQVTM and CDR2 ANQGSEA. The CDR3 bases are TGCAGCGTGACACAGGTCCCGACGGAGACCCAGTACTTC. Protein: CSVTQVPTETQYF.

This clonotype was counted a few times. The genes are TRBV3-1 and TRBJ2-1; 11 bases agree with TRBD2. Germline V lookup: CDR1 LGHDT, CDR2 YNNKEL (reference sequence). The CDR3 is 15 amino acids. Trimming cost V 4 bases and J 10 bases; bases outside gene matches: 9. The DNA for the CDR3 is TGTGCCAGCAGCCTAGTAGCGGGAGGGCCTCACGAGCAGTTCTTC. Its protein product is CASSLVAGGPHEQFF.

V gene TRBV18 combines with J gene TRBJ1-1; TRBD1 agrees at 11 bases. CDR3 length: 16 amino acids. Germline values: CDR1 KGHSH, CDR2 LQKENI. The V gene end was trimmed by 3 bases and the J gene end by 4 bases; junction bases not matched to a gene: 7. In DNA form, the CDR3 reads TGTGCCAGCTCACCTGCAAACGGACAGGGGGCCACTGAAGCTTTCTTT. Translated: CASSPANGQGATEAFF.

The genes are TRBV14 and TRBJ1-1, with D perhaps matching TRBD1 (6 bases). CDR1 is SGHDN and CDR2 is FVKESK in the germline V gene. With 1 base removed from V and 5 bases from J, the gap between germline ends came to 8 bases. This CDR3 region has 13 residues. The CDR3 bases are TGTGCCAGCAGCCAAGTCAGGGGAACTGAAGCTTTCTTT. Translated: CASSQVRGTEAFF.

This clonotype was observed at least ten times. The chain carries TRBV7-8 and TRBJ2-3, with 11 bases fitting TRBD2. This CDR3 is 16 amino acids long. Germline values: CDR1 SGHVS, CDR2 FQNEAQ. J gave up 2 bases and V 4 bases, and 5 bases lay outside the gene matches. The CDR3 DNA is TGTGCCAGCAGCTACGGGACTAGCGGATTCACAGATACGCAGTATTTT. Protein sequence: CASSYGTSGFTDTQYF. The whole variable domain, remainder taken from reference TRBV7-8 and TRBJ2-3, is GAGVSQSPRYKVAKRGQDVALRCDPISGHVSLFWYQQALGQGPEFLTYFQNEAQLDKSGLPSDRFFAERPEGSVSTLKIQRTQQEDSAVYLCASSYGTSGFTDTQYFGPGTRLTVL.

CDR3 region: CASRPTGGNYNEQFF. CDR3 DNA sequence: TGTGCCAGCAGACCGACAGGGGGCAATTACAATGAGCAGTTCTTC. V usage is TRBV12-3 or TRBV12-4 and J usage is TRBJ2-1; 10 nucleotides line up with TRBD1. V gave up 6 bases and J gave up 4 bases; unmatched junction bases: 6. The CDR3 loop spans 15 amino acids.

At least ten counts were recorded for this clonotype. This sequence joins TRBV7-2 and TRBJ2-3, with 10 nucleotides matching TRBD2. Germline V CDR1 and CDR2: SGHTA, FQGNSA. The CDR3 totals 17 residues. With 2 bases clipped from V and 2 bases from J, the junction kept 7 bases outside the gene matches. The CDR3 loop is CASSLIVLAGNTDTQYF. The CDR3 nucleotides are TGTGCCAGCAGCTTAATTGTACTAGCGGGAAACACAGATACGCAGTATTTT.

V is TRBV12-3 or TRBV12-4 and J is TRBJ2-1, with 9 bases fitting TRBD1. J was trimmed by 10 bases and V by 7 bases; bases with no gene match: 8. The CDR3 consists of 13 residues. The CDR3 spells CASTPQGAGEQFF. The CDR3 DNA follows: TGTGCCAGCACCCCACAGGGGGCAGGCGAGCAGTTCTTC.

This clonotype has at least ten counts. J is TRBJ1-2 and V is TRBV5-4; possible D gene TRBD1, 6 bases. The germline V gene encodes CDR1 SGHNT and CDR2 YYREEE (reference sequence). Trimming stripped 1 base from V and 5 bases from J, with 15 bases between. The length of the CDR3 is 15 residues. In nucleotides, the CDR3 is TGTGCCAGCAGCTTGATGGGGGGCGCAGGATATGGCTACACCTTC. Amino acids: CASSLMGGAGYGYTF.

This clonotype has a handful of counts. The rearrangement uses TRBV6-1 and TRBJ2-1, with 7 bases aligning to TRBD2. V was clipped by 2 bases and J by 14 bases; unmatched bases: 12. The germline gives CDR1 MNHNS, CDR2 SASEGT. CDR3 size: 14 residues. Written as DNA, the CDR3 is TGTGCCAGCAGTGAAAACCGGGCGGGAGATAAGAAGTTCTTC. Encoded protein: CASSENRAGDKKFF.

This clonotype was counted ten times or more. V gene TRBV4-3 combines with J gene TRBJ1-4; 9 positions agree with TRBD1. The CDR3 is 14 amino acids. Trimming cost V 3 bases and J 4 bases; bases outside gene matches: 0. CDR1 is LGHNA, CDR2 YSLEER, per germline. The CDR3 DNA reads TGCGCCAGCAGCCAGGGACAGGGTAATGAAAAACTGTTTTTT. This codes for CASSQGQGNEKLFF.

This clonotype was picked up a small number of times. This sequence joins TRBV27 and TRBJ2-2; a weak D match, TRBD1 (5 bases). This CDR3 contains 16 residues. V was shortened by 6 bases and J by 0 bases, with 14 bases between the two germline ends. Germline V CDR1 and CDR2: MNHEY, SMNVEV (reference sequence). The CDR3 DNA follows: TGTGCCAGCAGCCCCTGGGGCGGTGCGAACACCGGGGAGCTGTTTTTT. Amino acid sequence: CASSPWGGANTGELFF.

This clonotype has only a few counts. The chain joins TRBV24-1 to TRBJ2-3, with D possibly being TRBD2 (6 bases). V was clipped by 2 bases and J by 1 base, with 12 bases between them. Germline V gene lookup returns CDR1 KGHDR and CDR2 SFDVKD. The CDR3 totals 16 residues. Here the CDR3 reads CATSDSGSSGTDTQYF. The CDR3 DNA is TGTGCCACCAGTGATTCGGGTTCTAGCGGCACAGATACGCAGTATTTT.